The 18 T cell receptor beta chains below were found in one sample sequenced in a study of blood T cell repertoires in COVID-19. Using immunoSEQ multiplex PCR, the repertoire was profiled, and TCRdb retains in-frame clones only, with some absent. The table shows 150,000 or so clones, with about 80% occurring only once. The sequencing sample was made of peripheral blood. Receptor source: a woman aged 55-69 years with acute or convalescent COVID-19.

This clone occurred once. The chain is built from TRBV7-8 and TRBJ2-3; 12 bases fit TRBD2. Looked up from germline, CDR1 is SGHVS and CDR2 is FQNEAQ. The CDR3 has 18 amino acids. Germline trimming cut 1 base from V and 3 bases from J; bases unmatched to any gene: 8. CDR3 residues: CASSLGLAGGRGTDTQYF. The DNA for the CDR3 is TGTGCCAGCAGCTTAGGTCTAGCGGGAGGGCGTGGGACAGATACGCAGTATTTT.

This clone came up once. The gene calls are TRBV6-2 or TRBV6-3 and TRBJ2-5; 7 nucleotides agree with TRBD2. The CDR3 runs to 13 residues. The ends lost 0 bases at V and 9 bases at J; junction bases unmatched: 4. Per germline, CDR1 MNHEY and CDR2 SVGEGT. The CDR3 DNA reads TGTGCCAGCAGTTACTCGATACGGGGGGCCCAGTACTTC. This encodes CASSYSIRGAQYF.

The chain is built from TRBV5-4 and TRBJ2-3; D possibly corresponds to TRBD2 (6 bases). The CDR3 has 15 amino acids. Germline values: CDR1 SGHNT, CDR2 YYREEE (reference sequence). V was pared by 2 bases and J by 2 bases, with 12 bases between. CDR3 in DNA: TGTGCCAGCAGCTTCGCGGGACGATCCACAGATACGCAGTATTTT. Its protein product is CASSFAGRSTDTQYF.

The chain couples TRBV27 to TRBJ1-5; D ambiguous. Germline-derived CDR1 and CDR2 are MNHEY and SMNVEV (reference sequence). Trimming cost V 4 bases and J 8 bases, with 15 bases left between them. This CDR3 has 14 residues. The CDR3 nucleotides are TGTGCCAGCAGTTCGCCCCCTCGGGAAGAGCCCCAGCATTTT. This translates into CASSSPPREEPQHF.

The CDR3 DNA reads as TGTGCCAGCAGTGACTCGAGTCGAGGGGATACGCAGTATTTT. Its protein product is CASSDSSRGDTQYF. The rearrangement joins TRBV6-4 to TRBJ2-3; tentative D call: TRBD2 (5 bases). CDR3 size: 14 residues. The V end was cut by 0 bases, the J end by 6 bases, with 10 bases between. Germline CDR1 is MRHNA and CDR2 is SNTAGT.

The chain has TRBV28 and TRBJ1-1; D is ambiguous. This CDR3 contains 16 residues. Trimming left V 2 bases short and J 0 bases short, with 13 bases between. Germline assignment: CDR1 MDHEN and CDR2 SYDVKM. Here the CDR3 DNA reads TGTGCCAGCAGTTTACTAGCGGGGATAGTGAACACTGAAGCTTTCTTT. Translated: CASSLLAGIVNTEAFF.

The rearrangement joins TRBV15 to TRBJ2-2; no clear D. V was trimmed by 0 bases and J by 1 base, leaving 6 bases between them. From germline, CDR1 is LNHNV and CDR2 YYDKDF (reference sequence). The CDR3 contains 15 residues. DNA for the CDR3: TGTGCCACCAGCAGAGACAGGCTGAACACCGGGGAGCTGTTTTTT. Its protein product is CATSRDRLNTGELFF.

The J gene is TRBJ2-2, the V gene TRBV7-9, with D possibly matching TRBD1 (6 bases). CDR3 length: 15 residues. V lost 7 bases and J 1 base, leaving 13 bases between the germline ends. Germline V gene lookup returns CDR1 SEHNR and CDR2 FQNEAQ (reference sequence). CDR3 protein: CASTNTGLNTGELFF. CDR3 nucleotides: TGTGCCAGCACCAACACAGGGCTGAACACCGGGGAGCTGTTTTTT. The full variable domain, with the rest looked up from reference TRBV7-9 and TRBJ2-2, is DTGVSQNPRHKITKRGQNVTFRCDPISEHNRLYWYRQTLGQGPEFLTYFQNEAQLEKSRLLSDRFSAERPKGSFSTLEIQRTEQGDSAMYLCASTNTGLNTGELFFGEGSRLTVL.

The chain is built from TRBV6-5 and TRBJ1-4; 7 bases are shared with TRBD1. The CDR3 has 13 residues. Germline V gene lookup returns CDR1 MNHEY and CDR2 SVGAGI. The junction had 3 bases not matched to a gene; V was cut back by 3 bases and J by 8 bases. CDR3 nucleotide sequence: TGTGCCAGCAGTTATGACAGGGACGAAAAACTGTTTTTT. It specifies CASSYDRDEKLFF.

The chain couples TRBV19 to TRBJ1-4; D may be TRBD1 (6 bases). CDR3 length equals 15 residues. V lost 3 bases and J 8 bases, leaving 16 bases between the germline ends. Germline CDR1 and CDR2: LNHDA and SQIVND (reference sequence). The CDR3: CASSIPTGLGEKLFF. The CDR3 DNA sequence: TGTGCCAGTAGTATCCCGACAGGCTTAGGGGAAAAACTGTTTTTT.

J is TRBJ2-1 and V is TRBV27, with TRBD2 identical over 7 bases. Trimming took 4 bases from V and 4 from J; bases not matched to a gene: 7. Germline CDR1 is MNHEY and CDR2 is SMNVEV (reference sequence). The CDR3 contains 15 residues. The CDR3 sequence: CASSSSGALYNEQFF. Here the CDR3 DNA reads TGTGCCAGCAGTTCCAGCGGGGCCTTATACAATGAGCAGTTCTTC.

CDR3 loop: CASGTGLDAEQYF. The CDR3 DNA sequence: TGCGCGAGCGGTACGGGACTAGACGCCGAGCAGTACTTC. This sequence joins TRBV5-1 and TRBJ2-7; 8 positions match TRBD2. The CDR3 covers 13 residues. CDR1 and CDR2 from the germline V gene are SGHRS and YFSETQ.

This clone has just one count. The CDR3: CASSDLNEQFF. CDR3 bases: TGTGCCAGCAGTGACTTGAATGAGCAGTTCTTC. The rearrangement uses TRBV12-3 or TRBV12-4 and TRBJ2-1; D gene uncertain. Trimming shortened V by 5 bases and J by 7 bases, and 6 bases separated the two germline ends. The CDR3 is 11 amino acids.

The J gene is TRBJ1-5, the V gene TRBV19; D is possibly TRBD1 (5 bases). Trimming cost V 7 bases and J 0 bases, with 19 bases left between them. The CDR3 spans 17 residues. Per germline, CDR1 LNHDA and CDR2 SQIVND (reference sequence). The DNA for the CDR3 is TGTGCCAGTAAGGGAGCTGGGGGACTGAGTAGCAATCAGCCCCAGCATTTT. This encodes CASKGAGGLSSNQPQHF.

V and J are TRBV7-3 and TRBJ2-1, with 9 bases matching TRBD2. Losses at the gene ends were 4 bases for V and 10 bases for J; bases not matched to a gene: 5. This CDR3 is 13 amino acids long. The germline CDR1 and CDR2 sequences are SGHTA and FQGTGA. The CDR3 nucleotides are TGTGCCAGCAGCTCCCGACTAGCGGAAGAGCAGTTCTTC. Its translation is CASSSRLAEEQFF.

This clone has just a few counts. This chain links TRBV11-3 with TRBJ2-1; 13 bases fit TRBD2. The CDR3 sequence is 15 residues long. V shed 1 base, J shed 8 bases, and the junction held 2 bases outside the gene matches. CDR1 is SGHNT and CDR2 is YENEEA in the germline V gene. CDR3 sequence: CASSLGTSGSDEQFF. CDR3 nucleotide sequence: TGTGCCAGCAGCTTAGGGACTAGCGGGAGTGATGAGCAGTTCTTC.

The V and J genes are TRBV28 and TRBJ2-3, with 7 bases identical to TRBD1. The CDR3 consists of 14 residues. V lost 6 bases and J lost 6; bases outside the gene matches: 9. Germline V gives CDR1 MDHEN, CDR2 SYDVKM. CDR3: CASSLGGSADTQYF. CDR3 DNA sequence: TGTGCCAGCAGCCTAGGGGGCAGCGCCGATACGCAGTATTTT.

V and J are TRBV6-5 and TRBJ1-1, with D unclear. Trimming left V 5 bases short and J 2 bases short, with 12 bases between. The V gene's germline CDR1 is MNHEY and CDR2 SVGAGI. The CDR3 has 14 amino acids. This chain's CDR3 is CASSKRNFNTEAFF. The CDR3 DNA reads TGTGCCAGCAGTAAGCGGAATTTCAACACTGAAGCTTTCTTT.